Below, one T cell receptor beta chain is given with its context. Its antigen is not identified. Via MiXCR, TCRdb re-called the 5' RACE reads, giving one row per CDR3 protein. Among about 400,000 distinct CDR3 sequences listed, approximately 15% were seen once. The data were taken from a study of T-cell memory formation after mild COVID-19. Study results and caveats: Largely, contracting CD4+ clones fell within CM and EM, and contracting CD8+ clones within EMRA.

CDR3 length equals 14 residues. Trimming cost V 8 bases and J 4 bases, with 18 bases left between them. The germline V gene encodes CDR1 MRHNA and CDR2 SNTAGT. The TCR sequence derives from a man aged 18 to 35 who had mild COVID-19 (a few samples of this study predate the infection). Cell type and time point are not known. The chain combines TRBV6-4 with TRBJ2-7; tentative D call: TRBD2 (6 bases). The sequencing input was PBMCs or a T cell subset sorted from them (not recorded which). CDR3 DNA sequence: TGTGCCAGCCCTGGGCGGGATCGGTTATACGAGCAGTACGTC. Translation gives CASPGRDRLYEQYV.